Below, one TCR beta chain is given with its context. Peripheral blood CD8+ and CD4+ T cells were profiled by TCR beta sequencing. The entry originates in a study of CD8 T cells in Susac syndrome. With random hexamers, reverse transcription was performed on about 0.5 to 1 ug of RNA. Multiplex PCR with immunoSEQ amplified the TCR beta CDR3 across 54 Vbeta and 13 Jbeta. TCRdb called the immunoSEQ multiplex PCR reads again in MiXCR, with one record for every CDR3 protein. The sample carries about 430,000 distinct CDR3 sequences, approximately 89% recorded once. Germline lookup yields CDR1 MNHNS and CDR2 SASEGT. Trimming stripped 2 bases from V and 9 bases from J, with 5 bases between. This CDR3 is built from 11 residues.

This sequence joins TRBV6-1 and TRBJ2-1; no firm D call. Sequencing used CD8+ T cells from PBMCs. The origin of this receptor is a human donor with multiple sclerosis. DNA for the CDR3: TGTGCCAGCAGTGAATACGGTGAGCAGTTCTTC. This encodes CASSEYGEQFF.